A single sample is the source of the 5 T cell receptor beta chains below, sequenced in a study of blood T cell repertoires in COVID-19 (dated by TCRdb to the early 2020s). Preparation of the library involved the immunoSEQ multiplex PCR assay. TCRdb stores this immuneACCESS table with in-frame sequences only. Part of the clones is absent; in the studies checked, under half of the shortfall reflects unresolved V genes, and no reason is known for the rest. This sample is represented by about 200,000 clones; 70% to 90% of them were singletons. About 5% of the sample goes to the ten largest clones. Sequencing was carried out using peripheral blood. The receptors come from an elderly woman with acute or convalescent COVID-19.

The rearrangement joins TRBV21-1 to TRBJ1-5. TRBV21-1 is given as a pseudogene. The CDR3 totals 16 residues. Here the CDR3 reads CASSPRGEKRNQPQHF. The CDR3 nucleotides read TGTGCCAGCAGCCCCCGGGGAGAGAAACGCAATCAGCCCCAGCATTTT.

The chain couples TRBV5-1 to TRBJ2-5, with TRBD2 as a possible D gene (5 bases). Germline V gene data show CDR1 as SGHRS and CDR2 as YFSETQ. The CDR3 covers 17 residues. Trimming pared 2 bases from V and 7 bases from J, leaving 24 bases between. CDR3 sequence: CASSLQPGNTARVTQYF. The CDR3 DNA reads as TGCGCCAGCAGCTTACAACCGGGGAACACCGCGAGGGTGACCCAGTACTTC.

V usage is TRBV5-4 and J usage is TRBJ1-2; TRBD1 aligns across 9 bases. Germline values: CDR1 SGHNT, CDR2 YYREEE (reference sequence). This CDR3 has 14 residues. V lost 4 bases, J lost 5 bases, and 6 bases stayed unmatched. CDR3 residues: CASSPGTGSYGYTF. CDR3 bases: TGTGCCAGCAGCCCCGGGACAGGGTCTTATGGCTACACCTTC.

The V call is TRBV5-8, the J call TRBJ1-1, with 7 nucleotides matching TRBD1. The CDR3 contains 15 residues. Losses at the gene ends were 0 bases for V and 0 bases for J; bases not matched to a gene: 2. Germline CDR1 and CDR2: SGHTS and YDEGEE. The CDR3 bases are TGTGCCAGCAGCTTGGTGGACAGGATGAACACTGAAGCTTTCTTT. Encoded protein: CASSLVDRMNTEAFF.

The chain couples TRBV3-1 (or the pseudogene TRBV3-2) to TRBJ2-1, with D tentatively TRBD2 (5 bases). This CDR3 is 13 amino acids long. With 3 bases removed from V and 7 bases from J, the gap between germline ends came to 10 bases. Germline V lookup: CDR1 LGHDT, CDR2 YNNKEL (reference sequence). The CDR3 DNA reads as TGTGCCAGCAGCCATAACCCGGGAAATGAGCAGTTCTTC. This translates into CASSHNPGNEQFF.